A single sample gave rise to the 24 T cell receptor beta chains below, sequenced in a study of shared clonotypes between healthy human individuals. Sequenced by immunoSEQ multiplex PCR; TCRdb stores in-frame clones only, minus some. Of some 2.3 million clones in the sample, approximately 95% were seen once. The sample taken for sequencing was naive CD4+ T cells from PBMCs. Specified subset: CD45RA+ positively selected. The receptors were sampled from a young man in good health. Some clones in this sample may be carry-over from other donors' samples.

The rearrangement uses TRBV28 and TRBJ2-1; 7 bases are shared with TRBD2. V gave up 7 bases and J gave up 7 bases; unmatched junction bases: 1. Per the germline V gene, CDR1 is MDHEN and CDR2 is SYDVKM. This CDR3 region has 11 residues. CDR3 residues: CASKLANEQFF. DNA for the CDR3: TGTGCCAGCAAACTAGCGAATGAGCAGTTCTTC. The full variable domain, its missing parts supplied by reference TRBV28 and TRBJ2-1, is DVKVTQSSRYLVKRTGEKVFLECVQDMDHENMFWYRQDPGLGLRLIYFSYDVKMKEKGDIPEGYSVSREKKERFSLILESASTNQTSMYLCASKLANEQFFGPGTRLTVL.

This chain links TRBV2 with TRBJ1-5; D unclear. The CDR3 totals 14 residues. Deletions cut 4 bases from V and 3 bases from J, with 10 bases between. The germline gives CDR1 SNHLY, CDR2 FYNNEI. In DNA form, the CDR3 reads TGTGCCAGCAGTGCAGCGGCAAACAATCAGCCCCAGCATTTT. Translated: CASSAAANNQPQHF.

V is TRBV4-2 and J is TRBJ2-1; 7 bases fit TRBD2. Germline V gene sequence: CDR1 LGHNA, CDR2 YNFKEQ. This CDR3 is 15 amino acids long. V dropped 6 bases and J dropped 2; count of bases not matched to a gene: 7. CDR3 sequence: CASRPSGITYNEQFF. The CDR3 DNA reads as TGTGCCAGCAGACCCAGCGGGATTACCTACAATGAGCAGTTCTTC.

The chain carries TRBV28 and TRBJ2-1; no definite D call. The V end was cut by 3 bases, the J end by 10 bases, with 16 bases between. The CDR3 contains 14 residues. From germline, CDR1 is MDHEN and CDR2 SYDVKM. The DNA for the CDR3 is TGTGCCAGCAGTTTTGGCAGCCGGAGAGGAGAGCAGTTCTTC. Translating it yields CASSFGSRRGEQFF.

The genes are TRBV18 and TRBJ2-7; D gene uncertain. The CDR3 runs 14 residues. Germline V gene lookup returns CDR1 KGHSH and CDR2 LQKENI. V dropped 3 bases and J dropped 5 bases, with 14 bases sitting between them. DNA of the CDR3: TGTGCCAGCTCACCTGTATGGGGATTCGACGAGCAGTACTTC. Its protein product is CASSPVWGFDEQYF.

CDR3 bases: TGCGCCAGCAGCCAAATTGGGACAGCCTCCTACAATGAGCAGTTCTTC. Translating gives CASSQIGTASYNEQFF. The chain recombines TRBV4-1 with TRBJ2-1; 7 bases fit TRBD1. There are 16 residues in the CDR3. The ends lost 2 bases at V and 0 bases at J; junction bases unmatched: 4. The V gene's germline CDR1 is MGHRA and CDR2 YSYEKL.

V and J are TRBV7-9 and TRBJ1-1; a weak D match, TRBD1 (5 bases). The V and J ends lost 7 bases and 3 bases respectively, with 15 bases between them. Germline lookup yields CDR1 SEHNR and CDR2 FQNEAQ (reference sequence). The CDR3 spans 14 residues. DNA for the CDR3: TGTGCCAGCACCGCGGACACCGTGGACACTGAAGCTTTCTTT. Translated: CASTADTVDTEAFF. Full variable domain (remainder filled in from reference TRBV7-9 and TRBJ1-1): DTGVSQNPRHKITKRGQNVTFRCDPISEHNRLYWYRQTLGQGPEFLTYFQNEAQLEKSRLLSDRFSAERPKGSFSTLEIQRTEQGDSAMYLCASTADTVDTEAFFGQGTRLTVV.

This clone appeared once. CDR3 region: CASSQDSADRASNYGYTF. The CDR3 coding sequence is TGTGCCAGCAGCCAAGATTCAGCGGATAGGGCGTCGAACTATGGCTACACCTTC. V usage is TRBV4-2 and J usage is TRBJ1-2; D remains unclear. The CDR3 length is 18 residues. Between the trimmed V and J ends, which lost 0 bases and 2 bases, there was a span of 19 bases. The V gene's germline CDR1 is LGHNA and CDR2 YNFKEQ.

The chain uses TRBV18 and TRBJ1-3; 8 bases agree with TRBD1. V dropped 3 bases and J dropped 2; count of bases not matched to a gene: 6. This CDR3 is built from 16 residues. Germline V gene lookup returns CDR1 KGHSH and CDR2 LQKENI. In DNA, the CDR3 is TGTGCCAGCTCACCCTACGGGACAGGCACTGGAAACACCATATATTTT. Its protein product is CASSPYGTGTGNTIYF.

J is TRBJ1-4 and V is TRBV9; possibly TRBD1 for D (5 bases). In germline, CDR1 is SGDLS, CDR2 YYNGEE. This CDR3 has 15 amino acids. V was pared by 0 bases and J by 7 bases, with 13 bases between. DNA for the CDR3: TGTGCCAGCAGCGTAGCTGGGGGGGTCGCTGAAAAACTGTTTTTT. It is translated as CASSVAGGVAEKLFF.

The table lists this clone with a count of one. This rearrangement joins TRBV18 to TRBJ1-2, with D possibly being TRBD1 (5 bases). The CDR3 runs 15 residues. Trimming removed 4 bases at V and 3 bases at J, with 15 bases between. The germline V gene encodes CDR1 KGHSH and CDR2 LQKENI. The CDR3 region is CASSRRPGYDYGYTF. DNA for the CDR3: TGTGCCAGCTCACGTAGGCCAGGGTACGACTATGGCTACACCTTC.

The rearrangement uses TRBV6-1 and TRBJ2-7; 7 bases align to TRBD1. Germline CDR1 is MNHNS and CDR2 is SASEGT. The CDR3 runs to 15 residues. J gave up 6 bases and V 6 bases, and 14 bases lay outside the gene matches. CDR3 loop: CASRSSTGWRSEQYF. In DNA, the CDR3 is TGTGCCAGCAGATCCTCGACAGGGTGGAGGAGCGAGCAGTACTTC.

This clone has just one count. The chain carries TRBV28 and TRBJ2-7, with TRBD2 matching 8 bases. The CDR3 totals 13 residues. Germline values: CDR1 MDHEN, CDR2 SYDVKM. The trim removed 8 bases at V and 5 bases at J, leaving 8 bases unmatched. CDR3 nucleotide sequence: TGTGCCAGCCTTGGGGGGCGGGGGGACGAGCAGTACTTC. Its protein is CASLGGRGDEQYF.

The chain carries TRBV11-3 and TRBJ2-1; 8 bases are a match to TRBD1. Germline V gene lookup returns CDR1 SGHNT and CDR2 YENEEA. The CDR3 is made up of 15 amino acids. V gave up 5 bases and J gave up 4 bases; unmatched junction bases: 7. CDR3 region: CASSPGGAGYNEQFF. In DNA, the CDR3 is TGTGCCAGCAGCCCAGGGGGCGCCGGGTACAATGAGCAGTTCTTC. Using reference TRBV11-3 and TRBJ2-1 for the parts outside the CDR3, the full variable domain is EAGVVQSPRYKIIEKKQPVAFWCNPISGHNTLYWYLQNLGQGPELLIRYENEEAVDDSQLPKDRFSAERLKGVDSTLKIQPAELGDSAVYLCASSPGGAGYNEQFFGPGTRLTVL.

This clone is a singleton in its sample. The chain employs TRBV7-9 and TRBJ1-5; 7 nucleotides agree with TRBD1. Losses at the gene ends were 3 bases for V and 4 bases for J; bases not matched to a gene: 9. Looked up from germline, CDR1 is SEHNR and CDR2 is FQNEAQ (reference sequence). CDR3 length: 16 residues. The CDR3 region is CASSLWTGGNNQPQHF. CDR3 in DNA: TGTGCCAGCAGCTTGTGGACAGGTGGAAATAATCAGCCCCAGCATTTT.

This clone was seen a single time. This chain uses TRBV20-1 with TRBJ2-1, with D uncertain. The CDR3 has 11 amino acids. Trimming shortened V by 0 bases and J by 14 bases, and 11 bases separated the two germline ends. Germline CDR1 is DFQATT and CDR2 is SNEGSKA (reference sequence). CDR3 sequence reads: CSARESQREFF. In DNA form, the CDR3 reads TGCAGTGCTAGAGAATCCCAGCGCGAGTTCTTC.

This rearrangement joins TRBV1 to TRBJ1-1. TRBV1 represents a pseudogene. The CDR3 has 13 residues. CDR3 coding DNA: TGCACCAGCAGCCGCCACCGGGACACTGAAGCTTTCTTT. This gives the protein CTSSRHRDTEAFF.

The rearrangement links TRBV18 to TRBJ1-2; D ambiguous. Trimming shortened V by 0 bases and J by 8 bases, and 13 bases separated the two germline ends. CDR3 size: 14 residues. Germline CDR1 and CDR2: KGHSH and LQKENI. CDR3: CASSPPGRAAGYTF. The DNA for the CDR3 is TGTGCCAGCTCACCACCCGGGAGAGCTGCAGGCTACACCTTC.

V and J are TRBV19 and TRBJ1-5; D ambiguous. The CDR3 has 15 residues. Trimming removed 2 bases from V and 0 bases from J, with 8 bases in between. The germline CDR1 and CDR2 sequences are LNHDA and SQIVND (reference sequence). CDR3 sequence: CASSITRNSNQPQHF. The CDR3 DNA reads as TGTGCCAGTAGTATAACCAGGAATAGCAATCAGCCCCAGCATTTT.

This clone occurred once. The CDR3 bases are TGTGCCAGCAGCTCCCTCCGGGGAAGCCAAGAGACCCAGTACTTC. Translating gives CASSSLRGSQETQYF. This chain connects TRBV7-6 to TRBJ2-5; TRBD2 is a possible D gene (5 bases). The CDR3 runs 15 residues. Trimming stripped 4 bases from V and 1 base from J, with 13 bases between. Germline assignment: CDR1 SGHVS and CDR2 FNYEAQ.

The genes are TRBV6-1 and TRBJ1-5; D is ambiguous. Germline V lookup: CDR1 MNHNS, CDR2 SASEGT. Trimming removed 5 bases from V and 2 bases from J, with 7 bases in between. CDR3 size: 13 residues. The CDR3: CASSQDRNQPQHF. The CDR3 region has the DNA TGTGCCAGCAGTCAGGACCGCAATCAGCCCCAGCATTTT.

The V and J genes are TRBV11-2 and TRBJ2-2; 9 bases line up with TRBD2. CDR3 size: 18 residues. J gave up 3 bases and V 5 bases, and 13 bases lay outside the gene matches. CDR1 and CDR2 from the germline V gene are SGHAT and FQNNGV. The CDR3 protein is CASSALLAGPWDTGELFF. The CDR3 region has the DNA TGTGCCAGCAGCGCACTTCTAGCGGGACCTTGGGACACCGGGGAGCTGTTTTTT.

This rearrangement joins TRBV10-2 to TRBJ2-1; 7 positions agree with TRBD2. The J segment lost 2 bases and the V segment lost 3 bases, leaving 7 bases of the junction unmatched. The germline V gene has CDR1 WSHSY and CDR2 SAAADI. The CDR3 loop spans 16 amino acids. The CDR3 is CASSELSGGPYNEQFF. CDR3 sequence (DNA): TGCGCCAGCAGTGAACTTTCGGGAGGCCCCTACAATGAGCAGTTCTTC.

Concerning this clone: Other DNA sequences in this sample translate to the same CDR3. V usage is TRBV11-3 and J usage is TRBJ2-2, with D unclear. Per germline, CDR1 SGHNT and CDR2 YENEEA. The V gene lost 1 base and the J gene lost 4 bases, with 4 bases spanning the gap. This CDR3 is built from 13 residues. DNA of the CDR3: TGTGCCAGCAGCTTAGTACGCACCGGGGAGCTGTTTTTT. This sequence encodes CASSLVRTGELFF. The entire variable domain, with the rest obtained from reference TRBV11-3 and TRBJ2-2, is as follows: EAGVVQSPRYKIIEKKQPVAFWCNPISGHNTLYWYLQNLGQGPELLIRYENEEAVDDSQLPKDRFSAERLKGVDSTLKIQPAELGDSAVYLCASSLVRTGELFFGEGSRLTVL.